A single sample gave rise to the 26 T cell receptor beta chains below, sequenced in a study of blood T cell repertoires in COVID-19. Produced via immunoSEQ multiplex PCR; TCRdb's table is partial and in-frame only. Here the sample spans tens of thousands of clones, about nine tenths being singletons. Material: peripheral blood. Source of these receptors: a human donor in a cohort sampled during active COVID-19.

Comment on this clone: The junction differs from germline at one of its ends, possibly a read error. J is TRBJ1-2 and V is TRBV4-1, with D unresolved. This CDR3 is 13 amino acids long. Per germline, CDR1 MGHRA and CDR2 YSYEKL. The CDR3 protein is CASSQDFARELYF. As DNA, the CDR3 is TGCGCCAGCAGCCAAGATTTTGCACGTGAACTCTACTTC.

By share, this clone counts as medium-sized. The rearrangement links TRBV4-1 to TRBJ2-5, with TRBD1 as a possible D gene (6 bases). Trimming removed 0 bases at V and 2 bases at J, with 7 bases between. The CDR3 has 14 amino acids. Germline CDR1 reads MGHRA; CDR2 reads YSYEKL. CDR3 sequence: CASSQDGTQETQYF. In DNA form, the CDR3 reads TGCGCCAGCAGCCAAGATGGGACACAAGAGACCCAGTACTTC.

The J gene is TRBJ1-2, the V gene TRBV3-1 (or the pseudogene TRBV3-2); D is unresolved. The length of the CDR3 is 16 residues. From germline, CDR1 is LGHDT and CDR2 YNNKEL (reference sequence). Trimming cost V 2 bases and J 8 bases, with 21 bases left between them. The CDR3: CASSQSPSRGSSGYTF. The CDR3 DNA follows: TGTGCCAGCAGCCAATCACCGAGCCGGGGATCGAGCGGCTACACCTTC.

The J gene is TRBJ1-5, the V gene TRBV6-2 or TRBV6-3; D gene ambiguous. CDR1 and CDR2 from the germline V gene are MNHEY and SVGEGT. The CDR3 is 16 amino acids. The germline V and J ends were trimmed by 2 bases and 2 bases, with 13 bases remaining between them. The CDR3 sequence is CASSYPVAVGNQPQHF. Here the CDR3 DNA reads TGTGCCAGCAGTTACCCTGTGGCGGTAGGCAATCAGCCCCAGCATTTT.

The V gene is TRBV3-1 (or the pseudogene TRBV3-2), the J gene TRBJ2-7; the match to TRBD2 covers 9 bases. Germline-derived CDR1 and CDR2 are LGHDT and YNNKEL (reference sequence). The CDR3 totals 12 residues. Germline trimming cut 6 bases from V and 5 bases from J; bases unmatched to any gene: 2. CDR3 protein: CASRLAGHEQYF. The CDR3 DNA follows: TGTGCCAGCAGGCTAGCGGGGCACGAGCAGTACTTC.

V is TRBV29-1 and J is TRBJ2-3; 9 bases align to TRBD1. The CDR3 extends over 12 amino acids. Germline V gene sequence: CDR1 SQVTM, CDR2 ANQGSEA. The V and J ends lost 7 bases and 5 bases, in that order; junction bases with no gene match: 4. In DNA form, the CDR3 reads TGCAGCGCTGGACAGGGGAGAGATACGCAGTATTTT. Translated, it gives CSAGQGRDTQYF.

The gene calls are TRBV11-3 and TRBJ2-1, with 9 bases matching TRBD2. Germline V lookup: CDR1 SGHNT, CDR2 YENEEA. The CDR3 runs 18 residues. J lost 2 bases, V lost 4 bases, and 12 bases had no gene match. This CDR3 is CASSSVQVAGGPYNEQFF. CDR3 nucleotides: TGTGCCAGCAGCTCAGTACAGGTGGCGGGAGGGCCCTACAATGAGCAGTTCTTC.

The rearrangement uses TRBV18 and TRBJ1-3; TRBD1 is a possible D gene (6 bases). Germline V lookup: CDR1 KGHSH, CDR2 LQKENI. This CDR3 contains 17 residues. The V gene lost 5 bases and the J gene lost 0 bases, with 17 bases spanning the gap. The CDR3 sequence is CASSSTGWGPSGNTIYF. CDR3 bases: TGTGCCAGCTCATCGACAGGATGGGGGCCCTCTGGAAACACCATATATTTT.

The J gene is TRBJ1-1, the V gene TRBV12-3 or TRBV12-4, with 8 positions matching TRBD1. This CDR3 has 13 amino acids. The trim removed 8 bases at V and 6 bases at J, leaving 8 bases unmatched. The CDR3 DNA reads TGTGCCAGCGGCCAGGGGGCGAGGGCTGAAGCTTTCTTT. It encodes CASGQGARAEAFF.

This clone was detected only once. V and J are TRBV7-8 and TRBJ2-7; possibly TRBD2 for D (5 bases). CDR3 length: 14 amino acids. Germline loops: CDR1 SGHVS, CDR2 FQNEAQ. Trimming removed 4 bases from V and 4 bases from J, with 14 bases in between. CDR3 coding DNA: TGTGCCAGCAGCTCGTCCGGCGGGCAATACGAGCAGTACTTC. Amino acids: CASSSSGGQYEQYF.

The chain recombines TRBV29-1 with TRBJ1-1, with unresolved D. The CDR3 is 11 residues long. CDR1 is SQVTM and CDR2 is ANQGSEA in the germline V gene. Trimming removed 7 bases at V and 2 bases at J, with 8 bases between. The CDR3 bases are TGCAGCGAAACAGAAAACACTGAAGCTTTCTTT. Protein sequence: CSETENTEAFF.

This clone showed up just once. The chain employs TRBV2 and TRBJ2-1; 10 bases align to TRBD2. With V trimmed by 3 bases and J by 12 bases, 5 bases remained unmatched. The CDR3 has 13 residues. The germline V gene has CDR1 SNHLY and CDR2 FYNNEI. The CDR3 DNA reads as TGTGCCAGCAGTGATCCTAGCGGGAGTGGGCAGTTCTTC. Its protein is CASSDPSGSGQFF.

The V gene is TRBV15, the J gene TRBJ1-1; TRBD1 might be the D (6 bases). CDR1 is LNHNV and CDR2 is YYDKDF in the germline V gene (reference sequence). This CDR3 region has 19 residues. The V end was cut by 4 bases, the J end by 0 bases, with 24 bases between. CDR3 sequence (DNA): TGTGCCACCAGCACCCGGTTGGGCAGGGGCCTCTTGATGAACACTGAAGCTTTCTTT. As protein: CATSTRLGRGLLMNTEAFF. The full variable domain, completed using reference TRBV15 and TRBJ1-1, is DAMVIQNPRYQVTQFGKPVTLSCSQTLNHNVMYWYQQKSSQAPKLLFHYYDKDFNNEADTPDNFQSRRPNTSFCFLDIRSPGLGDTAMYLCATSTRLGRGLLMNTEAFFGQGTRLTVV.

The gene calls are TRBV5-8 and TRBJ2-2, with D perhaps TRBD1 (6 bases). V was pared by 3 bases and J by 4 bases, with 19 bases between. The V gene's germline CDR1 is SGHTS and CDR2 YDEGEE. CDR3 length: 17 amino acids. CDR3 protein: CASSSTGIISGTGELFF. The CDR3 DNA reads TGTGCCAGCAGCTCAACAGGGATCATATCGGGCACCGGGGAGCTGTTTTTT.

The V call is TRBV29-1, the J call TRBJ1-4, with D perhaps matching TRBD1 (5 bases). From germline, CDR1 is SQVTM and CDR2 ANQGSEA. V was cut by 5 bases and J by 5 bases, with 21 bases left in between. The CDR3 contains 16 residues. CDR3 in amino acids: CSVLLPTRTLNEKLFF. The CDR3 DNA sequence: TGCAGCGTTCTACTCCCGACCCGGACATTGAATGAAAAACTGTTTTTT.

V and J are TRBV5-1 and TRBJ1-6, with 7 bases lining up with TRBD1. Germline loops: CDR1 SGHRS, CDR2 YFSETQ. Germline trimming cut 4 bases from V and 6 bases from J; bases unmatched to any gene: 13. CDR3 length: 17 residues. The CDR3 DNA is TGCGCCAGCAGCCCCGGCCAGGGGGTAGGTAGTAATTCACCCCTCCACTTT. Its translation: CASSPGQGVGSNSPLHF.

This clone was counted only a few times. J is TRBJ2-3 and V is TRBV7-2; TRBD2 matches 8 bases. Germline CDR1 and CDR2: SGHTA and FQGNSA. The V and J ends lost 2 bases and 4 bases, in that order; junction bases with no gene match: 5. This CDR3 is 15 amino acids long. CDR3 residues: CASSLTGRDPDTQYF. For the CDR3, the DNA is TGTGCCAGCAGCTTAACCGGGAGGGATCCAGATACGCAGTATTTT.

This rearrangement joins TRBV5-1 to TRBJ2-1, with D possibly matching TRBD2 (7 bases). The V end lost 0 bases, the J end lost 3 bases, and 13 bases lay between the germline ends. In germline, CDR1 is SGHRS, CDR2 YFSETQ. The CDR3 extends over 16 amino acids. The CDR3 here is CASSLDAGAGYNEQFF. CDR3 sequence (DNA): TGCGCCAGCAGCTTGGATGCGGGGGCGGGCTACAATGAGCAGTTCTTC.

The rearrangement links TRBV5-1 to TRBJ1-3; D ambiguous. The germline V gene has CDR1 SGHRS and CDR2 YFSETQ. The CDR3 covers 15 residues. Trimming removed 4 bases at V and 0 bases at J, with 11 bases between. CDR3 in amino acids: CASSPPRDSGNTIYF. The CDR3 DNA follows: TGCGCCAGCAGCCCCCCACGGGACTCTGGAAACACCATATATTTT.

This clone was seen only once. CDR3 coding DNA: TGTGCCTGGAGTGACACCGGGGGGTACTATGGCTACACCTTC. This gives the protein CAWSDTGGYYGYTF. The V and J genes are TRBV30 and TRBJ1-2; TRBD1 might be the D (5 bases). Looked up from germline, CDR1 is GTSNPN and CDR2 is SVGIG (reference sequence). The CDR3 has 14 residues. V was pared by 1 base and J by 3 bases, with 12 bases between.

The V gene is TRBV28, the J gene TRBJ1-6, with D possibly being TRBD1 (5 bases). The ends were cut back, 6 bases at V and 0 bases at J, with 12 bases in the middle. Germline loops: CDR1 MDHEN, CDR2 SYDVKM. The CDR3 length is 16 residues. The CDR3 sequence is CASRRGDLSYNSPLHF. The CDR3 DNA is TGTGCCAGCAGGCGGGGGGACCTCTCCTATAATTCACCCCTCCACTTT.

This sequence joins TRBV28 and TRBJ2-1; the D gene is possibly TRBD2 (6 bases). This CDR3 is 14 amino acids long. V dropped 6 bases and J dropped 2 bases, with 11 bases sitting between them. The germline V gene encodes CDR1 MDHEN and CDR2 SYDVKM. The CDR3 reads CASSFTSPYNEQFF. The CDR3 coding sequence is TGTGCCAGCAGCTTCACTAGCCCCTACAATGAGCAGTTCTTC.

The chain joins TRBV6-2 or TRBV6-3 to TRBJ2-3; TRBD1 aligns across 8 bases. The germline V gene has CDR1 MNHEY and CDR2 SVGEGT. J gave up 2 bases and V 4 bases, and 5 bases lay outside the gene matches. This CDR3 has 15 amino acids. The CDR3 sequence: CASSSGQGPTDTQYF. In DNA, the CDR3 is TGTGCCAGCAGTTCCGGACAGGGCCCCACAGATACGCAGTATTTT.

The CDR3 loop is CASNLIPFPYGYTF. CDR3 bases: TGTGCCAGCAACCTAATACCGTTTCCCTATGGCTACACCTTC. This chain joins TRBV7-3 and TRBJ1-2; unclear D gene. V shed 7 bases and J shed 4 bases, with 16 bases lying between them. Germline V gene data show CDR1 as SGHTA and CDR2 as FQGTGA. CDR3 length: 14 amino acids. Looking up the rest from reference TRBV7-3 and TRBJ1-2 gives the full variable domain: GAGVSQTPSNKVTEKGKYVELRCDPISGHTALYWYRQSLGQGPEFLIYFQGTGAADDSGLPNDRFFAVRPEGSVSTLKIQRTERGDSAVYLCASNLIPFPYGYTFGSGTRLTVV.

This chain uses TRBV27 with TRBJ2-7, with 11 bases fitting TRBD2. With V trimmed by 6 bases and J by 0 bases, 4 bases remained unmatched. This CDR3 contains 15 residues. Germline assignment: CDR1 MNHEY and CDR2 SMNVEV (reference sequence). The CDR3 nucleotides are TGTGCCAGCAGATCTAGCGGGGGGTCCTCCTACGAGCAGTACTTC. It yields the protein CASRSSGGSSYEQYF.

This clone was counted a single time. The V call is TRBV19, the J call TRBJ2-5, with 12 bases matching TRBD2. This CDR3 has 16 residues. V dropped 5 bases and J dropped 4; count of bases not matched to a gene: 8. Germline V lookup: CDR1 LNHDA, CDR2 SQIVND (reference sequence). The CDR3 spells CASSVASGLAGETQYF. CDR3 coding DNA: TGTGCCAGTAGTGTAGCCTCGGGACTAGCGGGAGAGACCCAGTACTTC.